The 22 T cell receptor beta chains below all came from one sample that was sequenced in a study of shared clonotypes between healthy human individuals. TCRdb's table, derived via immunoSEQ multiplex PCR, lists solely in-frame clones and lacks some. The sample records 2 million to 2.5 million clones, around 95% being singletons. Input material: naive CD4+ T cells sorted from blood. Subset reported: CD45RA+ positively selected. The source is a man younger than 35 in good health.

The DNA of the CDR3 is TGTGCCTGGAGTGTCATGGCGGGGGGCCACGAGCAGTACTTC. Amino acid sequence: CAWSVMAGGHEQYF. The rearrangement uses TRBV30 and TRBJ2-7, with TRBD2 matching 8 bases. The V gene's germline CDR1 is GTSNPN and CDR2 SVGIG (reference sequence). The CDR3 has 14 amino acids. Trimming cost V 0 bases and J 5 bases; bases outside gene matches: 6.

The chain couples TRBV19 to TRBJ1-1; no clear D. V was pared by 1 base and J by 0 bases, with 9 bases between. This CDR3 has 15 amino acids. Germline loops: CDR1 LNHDA, CDR2 SQIVND (reference sequence). The CDR3 region has the DNA TGTGCCAGTAGTATAGTTGGAGTGATGAACACTGAAGCTTTCTTT. This codes for CASSIVGVMNTEAFF.

This rearrangement joins TRBV6-1 to TRBJ2-7; the D is unclear. The CDR3 extends over 11 amino acids. V lost 2 bases to trimming and J lost 10 bases, with 9 bases between them. Germline CDR1 MNHNS, CDR2 SASEGT. The CDR3 DNA follows: TGTGCCAGCAGTGAACTAATCGGACAGTACTTC. Residues: CASSELIGQYF.

The table lists this clone with a count of one. Distinct nucleotide sequences in the sample also encode this CDR3. V and J are TRBV2 and TRBJ1-6, with 7 bases matching TRBD1. V was clipped by 9 bases and J by 4 bases; unmatched bases: 3. The CDR3 runs to 13 residues. Per the germline V gene, CDR1 is SNHLY and CDR2 is FYNNEI. CDR3: CASRQGYNSPLHF. The DNA for the CDR3 is TGTGCCAGTCGACAGGGATATAATTCACCCCTCCACTTT.

With respect to this clone: At the DNA level, this CDR3 is encoded by other sequences in the same sample as well. The rearrangement links TRBV7-9 to TRBJ1-2; no definite D call. The CDR3 contains 11 residues. Germline loops: CDR1 SEHNR, CDR2 FQNEAQ (reference sequence). Trimming cost V 4 bases and J 7 bases, with 7 bases left between them. CDR3 sequence: CASSSVGGYTF. The CDR3, as DNA: TGTGCCAGCAGCTCAGTGGGTGGCTACACCTTC.

CDR3 sequence: CASSRNRDRASSGANVLTF. For the CDR3, the DNA is TGTGCCAGCAGTCGTAACCGGGACAGGGCTAGCTCTGGGGCCAACGTCCTGACTTTC. The J gene is TRBJ2-6, the V gene TRBV5-6, with TRBD1 identical over 9 bases. The CDR3 has 19 amino acids. The V gene's germline CDR1 is SGHDT and CDR2 YYEEEE. The J segment lost 0 bases and the V segment lost 5 bases, leaving 12 bases of the junction unmatched.

Worth noting for this clone: The junction does not match germline at one end; this may be a read error. The chain combines TRBV5-4 with TRBJ2-3; 8 positions match TRBD2. The CDR3 is made up of 12 amino acids. Germline CDR1 reads SGHNT; CDR2 reads YYREEE (reference sequence). CDR3 coding DNA: TGTGCCAGCAGCTTGGAGGGCGGGGGGTATGATTTT. Translated: CASSLEGGGYDF.

V and J are TRBV5-4 and TRBJ1-1; TRBD1 might be the D (5 bases). CDR3 length: 15 residues. Per germline, CDR1 SGHNT and CDR2 YYREEE (reference sequence). The germline V and J ends were trimmed by 4 bases and 1 base, with 14 bases remaining between them. CDR3 sequence reads: CASSPDSQRNTEAFF. The CDR3 DNA sequence: TGTGCCAGCAGCCCTGACAGTCAGCGGAACACTGAAGCTTTCTTT. The whole variable domain, remainder taken from reference TRBV5-4 and TRBJ1-1, is ETGVTQSPTHLIKTRGQQVTLRCSSQSGHNTVSWYQQALGQGPQFIFQYYREEENGRGNFPPRFSGLQFPNYSSELNVNALELDDSALYLCASSPDSQRNTEAFFGQGTRLTVV.

The chain is built from TRBV18 and TRBJ2-2; no firm D call. Per germline, CDR1 KGHSH and CDR2 LQKENI. Trimming pared 0 bases from V and 2 bases from J, leaving 10 bases between. CDR3 length: 16 residues. This CDR3 is CASSPPALLNTGELFF. CDR3 bases: TGTGCCAGCTCACCACCGGCATTGCTTAACACCGGGGAGCTGTTTTTT.

This chain links TRBV9 with TRBJ2-1, with 15 bases aligning to TRBD2. The CDR3 sequence is 16 residues long. Germline assignment: CDR1 SGDLS and CDR2 YYNGEE. With 4 bases clipped from V and 9 bases from J, the junction kept 8 bases outside the gene matches. CDR3: CASSPQGLAGGGEQFF. DNA of the CDR3: TGTGCCAGCAGCCCCCAGGGACTAGCGGGAGGCGGTGAGCAGTTCTTC.

About this clone itself: The same CDR3 can be traced to other DNA sequences in this sample. V is TRBV4-3 and J is TRBJ1-1, with TRBD1 as a possible D gene (5 bases). The germline V gene has CDR1 LGHNA and CDR2 YSLEER. Trimming cost V 4 bases and J 2 bases, with 8 bases left between them. CDR3 length: 13 residues. CDR3 loop: CASSPQGNTEAFF. The CDR3 bases are TGCGCCAGCAGCCCTCAGGGTAACACTGAAGCTTTCTTT.

Worth noting for this clone: Other DNA sequences in this specimen translate into the identical CDR3. The chain links TRBV10-3 to TRBJ2-6; no firm D call. This CDR3 region has 15 residues. Germline assignment: CDR1 ENHRY and CDR2 SYGVKD. Trimming stripped 0 bases from V and 0 bases from J, with 3 bases between. The CDR3 protein is CAISESSSGANVLTF. CDR3 nucleotide sequence: TGTGCCATCAGTGAGTCGTCCTCTGGGGCCAACGTCCTGACTTTC.

J is TRBJ1-3 and V is TRBV10-3; 9 bases agree with TRBD1. The CDR3 is 19 amino acids. The V and J ends lost 6 bases and 1 base, in that order; junction bases with no gene match: 16. CDR1 is ENHRY, CDR2 SYGVKD, per germline. The CDR3 coding sequence is TGTGCCATCAGCCCGGGACAAGGGGGAGGACAGGGGTCTGGAAACACCATATATTTT. Residues: CAISPGQGGGQGSGNTIYF.

V gene TRBV6-4 combines with J gene TRBJ2-5; TRBD1 is a possible D gene (7 bases). This CDR3 region has 13 residues. The germline V and J ends were trimmed by 10 bases and 1 base, with 13 bases remaining between them. Germline V gene data show CDR1 as MRHNA and CDR2 as SNTAGT. CDR3 sequence reads: CATPEGAQETQYF. Here the CDR3 DNA reads TGTGCCACCCCGGAGGGGGCCCAAGAGACCCAGTACTTC.

The J gene is TRBJ1-4, the V gene TRBV30, with D uncertain. This CDR3 region has 14 residues. V lost 4 bases, J lost 4 bases, and 13 bases lay in between. From germline, CDR1 is GTSNPN and CDR2 SVGIG (reference sequence). The CDR3 reads CAWMRTPDNEKLFF. In DNA, the CDR3 is TGTGCCTGGATGAGAACGCCGGATAATGAAAAACTGTTTTTT. Looking up the rest from reference TRBV30 and TRBJ1-4 gives the full variable domain: SQTIHQWPATLVQPVGSPLSLECTVEGTSNPNLYWYRQAAGRGLQLLFYSVGIGQISSEVPQNLSASRPQDRQFILSSKKLLLSDSGFYLCAWMRTPDNEKLFFGSGTQLSVL.

The sample holds one count of this clone. The chain uses TRBV18 and TRBJ2-5; 9 bases match TRBD1. Trimming took 4 bases from V and 4 from J; bases not matched to a gene: 10. This CDR3 region has 16 residues. The germline V gene has CDR1 KGHSH and CDR2 LQKENI. CDR3 sequence (DNA): TGTGCCAGCTCACTCAGGGACAGGGCCCTCGGAGAGACCCAGTACTTC. This codes for CASSLRDRALGETQYF.

Remarks on this clone: At one of its ends the junction is not consistent with the germline gene, which may arise from a read error. V usage is TRBV19 and J usage is TRBJ2-1; D possibly corresponds to TRBD2 (5 bases). The CDR3 runs to 16 residues. Per germline, CDR1 LNHDA and CDR2 SQIVND (reference sequence). CDR3: CASSMGALRSSNEQFF. The CDR3 nucleotides are TGTGCCAGTAGTATGGGAGCCTTACGCTCCTCCAATGAGCAGTTCTTC. Based on the CDR3 plus reference TRBV19 and TRBJ2-1, the full variable domain is DGGITQSPKYLFRKEGQNVTLSCEQNLNHDAMYWYRQDPGQGLRLIYYSQIVNDFQKGDIAEGYSVSREKKESFPLTVTSAQKNPTAFYLCASSMGALRSSNEQFFGPGTRLTVL.

To note about this clone: The same CDR3 also results from other DNA sequences found in this sample. The rearrangement joins TRBV5-1 to TRBJ2-2; 8 nucleotides align to TRBD1. V dropped 3 bases and J dropped 5; count of bases not matched to a gene: 3. Germline CDR1 reads SGHRS; CDR2 reads YFSETQ. The CDR3 covers 14 residues. This CDR3 reads CASSSGQGTGELFF. As DNA, the CDR3 is TGCGCCAGCAGCTCTGGACAGGGTACCGGGGAGCTGTTTTTT.

This chain joins TRBV10-2 and TRBJ2-4, with a tentative D call TRBD1 (7 bases). The CDR3 spans 13 residues. V dropped 6 bases and J dropped 8 bases, with 14 bases sitting between them. The V gene's germline CDR1 is WSHSY and CDR2 SAAADI. CDR3 sequence reads: CASREGARDIQYF. The CDR3 bases are TGCGCCAGCAGGGAGGGGGCGAGGGACATTCAGTACTTC.

This sequence joins TRBV10-3 and TRBJ1-2; possibly TRBD1 for D (5 bases). CDR3 size: 15 residues. CDR1 is ENHRY, CDR2 SYGVKD, per germline. The V end was cut by 0 bases, the J end by 7 bases, with 15 bases between. The chain's CDR3 is CAISESRGGESGYTF. The CDR3 DNA sequence: TGTGCCATCAGTGAGTCGAGGGGTGGGGAATCTGGCTACACCTTC.

This clone was detected once. This rearrangement joins TRBV5-8 to TRBJ2-7, with TRBD1 matching 11 bases. Germline CDR1 is SGHTS and CDR2 is YDEGEE. Trimming removed 3 bases from V and 0 bases from J; junction bases left unmatched: 2. The CDR3 has 15 residues. CDR3 bases: TGTGCCAGCAGCTCGGGACAGGGGGACTCCTACGAGCAGTACTTC. As protein: CASSSGQGDSYEQYF.

This rearrangement joins TRBV4-3 to TRBJ2-2, with a weak D call TRBD1 (5 bases). Germline V CDR1 and CDR2: LGHNA, YSLEER. V lost 0 bases to trimming and J lost 3 bases, with 11 bases between them. CDR3 length: 16 residues. The CDR3 DNA reads TGCGCCAGCAGCCAAGAACCCCCAGGGCACACCGGGGAGCTGTTTTTT. This encodes CASSQEPPGHTGELFF.